This T cell receptor beta chain was sequenced for a study of Graves' ophthalmopathy and Graves' hyperthyroidism. As for the study in general: At the time of initial diagnosis and before any treatment, peripheral blood was collected. Study results and limitations: Sensitivity of about 90% and specificity of around 80% were achieved when a 13-signature model separated ophthalmopathy from stable hyperthyroidism.

This clonotype appeared many times. Its antigen is still unknown. Amplified TCR beta CDR3 regions were obtained using RNA transcripts as template. HTBI primers primed a first-round RT-PCR, and a second-round multiplex PCR followed. In TCRdb, the multiplex PCR reads were re-called with MiXCR into one record per CDR3 protein. The profile shows just over 400,000 distinct CDR3 sequences, around a fifth of them singletons. The diagnosis was founded upon clinical symptoms, serum thyroxine, TRAb, thyroid ultrasound and orbital computed tomography. PBMCs were obtained from 9 to 10 ml of fresh peripheral blood. CDR3 length equals 14 residues. Between the trimmed V and J ends, which lost 2 bases and 6 bases, there was a span of 17 bases. The germline CDR1 and CDR2 sequences are DFQATT and SNEGSKA (reference sequence).

The sequence was collected from a woman aged 18-29 years with stable Graves' hyperthyroidism. Material: peripheral blood. The chain couples TRBV20-1 to TRBJ2-7; the D gene is possibly TRBD2 (5 bases). CDR3 nucleotide sequence: TGCAGTGCTAGACCGGGGTCCACCACCCGCGAGCAGTACTTC. Translation gives CSARPGSTTREQYF.